This TCR beta chain was captured by sequencing in a study of T cells in Graves' hyperthyroidism and ophthalmopathy. Study-level points and caveats: Ophthalmopathy was told apart from stable hyperthyroidism by a 13 V-J model.

Regions amplified from RNA transcripts were the TCR beta CDR3 regions. Initially, a first-round RT-PCR of the TCR CDR3 employed the HTBI primer set. TCRdb analysed the multiplex PCR reads with MiXCR anew, one entry per CDR3 protein. The profile shows roughly 290,000 distinct CDR3 sequences, roughly an eighth of them singletons. If no ophthalmopathy progression occurred within 18 months, Graves' hyperthyroidism was stable. On the basis of clinical symptoms, serum thyroxine and TRAb, thyroid ultrasound and orbital computed tomography, diagnoses were made. Source material for PBMCs was more than 9.5 ml fresh peripheral blood. Germline V lookup: CDR1 SGHAT, CDR2 FQNNGV. This CDR3 has 15 residues. V was pared by 2 bases and J by 5 bases, with 7 bases of the junction left unmatched. This clonotype was recorded at least ten times. Its target is unknown.

This clonotype was sampled from a woman between 35 and 50 years old with Graves' hyperthyroidism. The chain carries TRBV11-2 and TRBJ2-7, with TRBD2 identical over 9 bases. The material sequenced was blood. The CDR3 DNA follows: TGTGCCAGCAGCTTACGAGCGGGAGGAACCCACGAGCAGTACTTC. Amino acid sequence: CASSLRAGGTHEQYF. The whole variable domain, remainder taken from reference TRBV11-2 and TRBJ2-7, is EAGVAQSPRYKIIEKRQSVAFWCNPISGHATLYWYQQILGQGPKLLIQFQNNGVVDDSQLPKDRFSAERLKGVDSTLKIQPAKLEDSAVYLCASSLRAGGTHEQYFGPGTRLTVT.